This T cell receptor beta chain comes out of a study of cytomegalovirus exposure and HLA in healthy donors. General study points: As was reported, the HLA-A and HLA-B alleles of most subjects were accurately predicted from TCR beta sequences.

CDR3 size: 16 residues. V gave up 4 bases and J gave up 6 bases; unmatched junction bases: 10. Germline CDR1 reads MGHDK; CDR2 reads SYGVNS. The sample holds one count of this clone. Its cognate antigen is unknown. In the PCR, 60 Vbeta and 13 Jbeta primers were used. Measured with immunoSEQ multiplex PCR; TCRdb has only the in-frame clones, and not every one. This sample yields about 240,000 clones, of which approximately 81% are seen a single time; 0.24% belongs to the top ten. The J gene is TRBJ1-4, the V gene TRBV25-1, with 8 bases fitting TRBD1. Sequencing input: PBMCs. The sequence derives from a girl aged 2-9 years in good health and CMV-seronegative. CDR3 bases: TGTGCCAGCAGTGCCCAAACAGGGGGGCCCTATGAAAAACTGTTTTTT. Translated, it gives CASSAQTGGPYEKLFF.